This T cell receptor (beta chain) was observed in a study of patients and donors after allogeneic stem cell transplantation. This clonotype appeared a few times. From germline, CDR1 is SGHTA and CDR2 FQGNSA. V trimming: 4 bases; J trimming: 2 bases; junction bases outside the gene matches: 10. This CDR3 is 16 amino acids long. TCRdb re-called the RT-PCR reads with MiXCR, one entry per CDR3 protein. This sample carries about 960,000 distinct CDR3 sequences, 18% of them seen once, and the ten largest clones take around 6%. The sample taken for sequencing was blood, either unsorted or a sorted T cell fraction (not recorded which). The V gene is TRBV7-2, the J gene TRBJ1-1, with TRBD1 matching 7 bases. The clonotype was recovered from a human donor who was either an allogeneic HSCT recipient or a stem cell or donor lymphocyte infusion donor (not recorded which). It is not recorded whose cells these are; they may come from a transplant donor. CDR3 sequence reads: CASSSRGDSFNTEAFF. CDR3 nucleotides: TGTGCCAGCAGCTCAAGGGGGGACAGTTTTAACACTGAAGCTTTCTTT. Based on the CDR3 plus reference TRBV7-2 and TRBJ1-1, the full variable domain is GAGVSQSPSNKVTEKGKDVELRCDPISGHTALYWYRQSLGQGLEFLIYFQGNSAPDKSGLPSDRFSAERTGGSVSTLTIQRTQQEDSAVYLCASSSRGDSFNTEAFFGQGTRLTVV.